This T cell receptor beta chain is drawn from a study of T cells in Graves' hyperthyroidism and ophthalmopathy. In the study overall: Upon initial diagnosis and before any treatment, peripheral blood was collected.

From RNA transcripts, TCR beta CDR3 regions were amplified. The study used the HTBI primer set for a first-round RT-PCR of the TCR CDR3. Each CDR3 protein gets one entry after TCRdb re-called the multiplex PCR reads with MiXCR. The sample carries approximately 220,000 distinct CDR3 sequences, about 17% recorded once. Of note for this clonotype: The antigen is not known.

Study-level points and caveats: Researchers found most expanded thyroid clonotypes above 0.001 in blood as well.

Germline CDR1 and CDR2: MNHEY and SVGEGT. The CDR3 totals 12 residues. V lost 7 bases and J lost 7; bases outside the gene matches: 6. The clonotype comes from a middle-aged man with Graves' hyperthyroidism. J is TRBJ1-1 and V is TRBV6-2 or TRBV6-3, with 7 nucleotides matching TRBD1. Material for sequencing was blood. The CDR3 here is CASTQGNDEAFF. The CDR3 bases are TGTGCCAGCACACAGGGGAACGATGAAGCTTTCTTT.